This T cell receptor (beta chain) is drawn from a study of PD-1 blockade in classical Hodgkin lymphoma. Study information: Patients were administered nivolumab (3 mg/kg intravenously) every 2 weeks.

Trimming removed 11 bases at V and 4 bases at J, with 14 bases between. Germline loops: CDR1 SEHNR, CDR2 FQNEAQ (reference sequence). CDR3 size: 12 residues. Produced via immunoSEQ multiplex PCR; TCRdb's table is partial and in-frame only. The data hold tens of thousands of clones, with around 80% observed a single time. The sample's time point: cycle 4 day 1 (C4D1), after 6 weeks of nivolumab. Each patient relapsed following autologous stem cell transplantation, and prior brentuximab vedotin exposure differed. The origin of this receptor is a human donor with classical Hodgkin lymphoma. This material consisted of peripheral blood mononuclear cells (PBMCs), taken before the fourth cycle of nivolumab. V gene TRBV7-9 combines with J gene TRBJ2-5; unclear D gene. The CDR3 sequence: CAGVAGGETQYF. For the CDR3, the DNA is TGTGCCGGAGTGGCAGGCGGAGAGACCCAGTACTTC.